The T cell receptor beta chain under discussion was sequenced for a study of Graves' ophthalmopathy and Graves' hyperthyroidism. In its sample, this clonotype was seen many times. Someone took the PBMCs out of approximately 9 ml of fresh peripheral blood. RNA served as the template for amplifying TCR beta CDR3 regions. An initial RT-PCR round employing HTBI primers preceded a second-round multiplex PCR. Each CDR3 protein is one row after TCRdb ran MiXCR on the multiplex PCR reads. The sample includes around 400,000 distinct CDR3 sequences, around 19% of them seen just once. Germline V gene lookup returns CDR1 MNHNS and CDR2 SASEGT. J was trimmed by 4 bases and V by 4 bases; bases with no gene match: 8. The CDR3 contains 15 residues.

This clonotype was obtained from a woman aged 18-29 years with Graves' ophthalmopathy. The chain uses TRBV6-1 and TRBJ2-5; 8 nucleotides align to TRBD1. Specimen: peripheral blood. CDR3 sequence: CASSGGQGFTETQYF. The CDR3 nucleotides read TGTGCCAGCAGTGGTGGACAGGGATTTACAGAGACCCAGTACTTC.